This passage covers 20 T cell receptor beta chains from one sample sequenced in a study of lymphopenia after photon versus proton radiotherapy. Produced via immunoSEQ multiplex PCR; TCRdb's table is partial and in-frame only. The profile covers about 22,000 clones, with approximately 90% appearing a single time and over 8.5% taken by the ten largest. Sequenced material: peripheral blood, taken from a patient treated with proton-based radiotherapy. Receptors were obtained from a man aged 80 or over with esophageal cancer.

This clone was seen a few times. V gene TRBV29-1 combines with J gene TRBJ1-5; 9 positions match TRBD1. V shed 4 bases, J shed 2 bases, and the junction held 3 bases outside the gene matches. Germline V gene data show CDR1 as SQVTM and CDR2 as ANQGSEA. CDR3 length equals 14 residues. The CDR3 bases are TGCAGCGTTGCGGACAGGGGAGGCAATCAGCCCCAGCATTTT. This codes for CSVADRGGNQPQHF. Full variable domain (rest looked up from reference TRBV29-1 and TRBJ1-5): SAVISQKPSRDICQRGTSLTIQCQVDSQVTMMFWYRQQPGQSLTLIATANQGSEATYESGFVIDKFPISRPNLTFSTLTVSNMSPEDSSIYLCSVADRGGNQPQHFGDGTRLSIL.

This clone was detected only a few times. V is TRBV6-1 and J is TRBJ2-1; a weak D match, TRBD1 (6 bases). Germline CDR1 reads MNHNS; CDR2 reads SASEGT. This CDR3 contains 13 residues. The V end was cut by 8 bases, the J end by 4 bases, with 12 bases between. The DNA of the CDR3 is TGTGCCAGCCAACGGACAGCTTACAATGAGCAGTTCTTC. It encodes CASQRTAYNEQFF.

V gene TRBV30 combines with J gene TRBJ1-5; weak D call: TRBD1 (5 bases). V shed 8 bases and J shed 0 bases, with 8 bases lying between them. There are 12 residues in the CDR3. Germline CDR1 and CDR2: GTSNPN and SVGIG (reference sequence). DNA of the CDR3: TGTGCCCGGGACGATAGCAATCAGCCCCAGCATTTT. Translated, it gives CARDDSNQPQHF.

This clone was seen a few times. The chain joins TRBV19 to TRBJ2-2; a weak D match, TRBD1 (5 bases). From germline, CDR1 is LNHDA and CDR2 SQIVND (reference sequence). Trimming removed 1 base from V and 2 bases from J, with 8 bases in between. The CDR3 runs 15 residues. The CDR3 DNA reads TGTGCCAGTAGTATAGGGACAACCAACACCGGGGAGCTGTTTTTT. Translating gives CASSIGTTNTGELFF.

The CDR3, as DNA: TGCGCCAGCAGCCAAGCCTACAGGGGCCGCACTGAAGCTTTCTTT. It encodes CASSQAYRGRTEAFF. This chain links TRBV4-1 with TRBJ1-1; the match to TRBD1 covers 7 bases. This CDR3 comprises 15 residues. The V gene's germline CDR1 is MGHRA and CDR2 YSYEKL. V shed 1 base, J shed 4 bases, and the junction held 6 bases outside the gene matches.

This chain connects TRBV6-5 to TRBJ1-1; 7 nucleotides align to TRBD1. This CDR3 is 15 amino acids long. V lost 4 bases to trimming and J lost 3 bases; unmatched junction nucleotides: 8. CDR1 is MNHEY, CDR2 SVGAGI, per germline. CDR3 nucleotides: TGTGCCAGCAGTTTATACAGGGGCGTAGACACTGAAGCTTTCTTT. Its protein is CASSLYRGVDTEAFF.

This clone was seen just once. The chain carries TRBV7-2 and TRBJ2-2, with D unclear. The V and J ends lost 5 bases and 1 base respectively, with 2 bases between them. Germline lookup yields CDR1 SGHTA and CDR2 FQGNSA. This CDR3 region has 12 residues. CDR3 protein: CASSLNTGELFF. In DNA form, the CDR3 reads TGTGCCAGCAGCCTGAACACCGGGGAGCTGTTTTTT.

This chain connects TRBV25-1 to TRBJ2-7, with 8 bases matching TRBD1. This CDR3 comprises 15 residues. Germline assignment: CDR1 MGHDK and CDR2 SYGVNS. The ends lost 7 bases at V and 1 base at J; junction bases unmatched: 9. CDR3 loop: CASTPTGTGSYEQYF. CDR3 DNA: TGTGCCAGCACCCCTACCGGGACAGGATCCTACGAGCAGTACTTC.

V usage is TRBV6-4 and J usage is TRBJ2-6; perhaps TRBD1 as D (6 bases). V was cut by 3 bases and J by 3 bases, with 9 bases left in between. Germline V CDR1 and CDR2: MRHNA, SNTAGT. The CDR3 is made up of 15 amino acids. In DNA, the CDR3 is TGTGCCAGCAGTGAACAGGGCTATGGGGCCAACGTCCTGACTTTC. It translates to CASSEQGYGANVLTF.

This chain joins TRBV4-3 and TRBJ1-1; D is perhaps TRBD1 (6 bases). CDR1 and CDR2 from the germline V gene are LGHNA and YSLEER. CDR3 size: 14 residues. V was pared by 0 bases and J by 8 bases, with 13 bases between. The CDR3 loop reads CASSQDFRGREAFF. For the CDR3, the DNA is TGCGCCAGCAGCCAAGATTTCAGGGGACGAGAAGCTTTCTTT.

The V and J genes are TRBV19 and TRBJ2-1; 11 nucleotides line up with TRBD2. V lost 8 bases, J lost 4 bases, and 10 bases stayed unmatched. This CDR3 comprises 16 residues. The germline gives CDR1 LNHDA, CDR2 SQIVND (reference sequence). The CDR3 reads CASGLALAGGYNEQFF. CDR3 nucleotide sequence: TGTGCCAGTGGGTTGGCTCTAGCGGGAGGTTACAATGAGCAGTTCTTC.

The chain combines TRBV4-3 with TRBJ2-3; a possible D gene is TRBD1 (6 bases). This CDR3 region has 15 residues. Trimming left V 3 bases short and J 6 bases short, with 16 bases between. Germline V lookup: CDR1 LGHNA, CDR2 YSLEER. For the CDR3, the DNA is TGCGCCAGCAGCCAGAACGCACAGGGTGCGGATACGCAGTATTTT. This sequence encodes CASSQNAQGADTQYF.

The CDR3 DNA reads as TGCGCCAGCAGCCCTGTTTCCTCTGGAAACACCATATATTTT. This encodes CASSPVSSGNTIYF. V and J are TRBV5-1 and TRBJ1-3, with D unclear. The CDR3 contains 14 residues. The V gene's germline CDR1 is SGHRS and CDR2 YFSETQ. V gave up 4 bases and J gave up 0 bases, with 8 bases separating them.

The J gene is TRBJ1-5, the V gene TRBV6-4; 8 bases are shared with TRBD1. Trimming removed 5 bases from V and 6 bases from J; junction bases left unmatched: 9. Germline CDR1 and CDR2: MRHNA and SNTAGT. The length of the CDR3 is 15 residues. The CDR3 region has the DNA TGTGCCAGCAGTCCCGAAGGACAGGGTGGTCAGCCCCAGCATTTT. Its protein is CASSPEGQGGQPQHF.

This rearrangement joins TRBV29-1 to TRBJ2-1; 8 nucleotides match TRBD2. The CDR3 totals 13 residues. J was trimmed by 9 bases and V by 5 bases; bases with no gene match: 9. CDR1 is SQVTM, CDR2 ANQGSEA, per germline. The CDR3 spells CSVNPGGPSEQFF. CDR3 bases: TGCAGCGTTAACCCGGGAGGGCCCAGTGAGCAGTTCTTC.

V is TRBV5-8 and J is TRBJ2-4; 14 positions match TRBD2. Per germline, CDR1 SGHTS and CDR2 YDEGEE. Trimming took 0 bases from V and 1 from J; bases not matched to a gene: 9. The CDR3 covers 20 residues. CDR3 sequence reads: CASSLAPGLAGVFAKNIQYF. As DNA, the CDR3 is TGTGCCAGCAGCTTGGCGCCGGGACTAGCGGGAGTTTTCGCCAAAAACATTCAGTACTTC.

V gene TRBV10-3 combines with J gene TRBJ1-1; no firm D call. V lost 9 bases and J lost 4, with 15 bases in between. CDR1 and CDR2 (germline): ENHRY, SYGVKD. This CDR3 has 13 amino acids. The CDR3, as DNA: TGTGCCATAACGGGTGACCCGGCCACTGAAGCTTTCTTT. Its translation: CAITGDPATEAFF.

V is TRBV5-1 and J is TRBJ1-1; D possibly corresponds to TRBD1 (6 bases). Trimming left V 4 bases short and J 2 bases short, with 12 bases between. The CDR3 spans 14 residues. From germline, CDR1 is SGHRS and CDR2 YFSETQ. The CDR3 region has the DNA TGCGCCAGCAGCCCAGGGGCAATAAACACTGAAGCTTTCTTT. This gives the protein CASSPGAINTEAFF.

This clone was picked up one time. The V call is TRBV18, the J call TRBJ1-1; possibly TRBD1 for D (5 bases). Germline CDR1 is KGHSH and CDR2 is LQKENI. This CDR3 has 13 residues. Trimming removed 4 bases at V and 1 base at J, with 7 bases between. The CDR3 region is CASSQDKNTEAFF. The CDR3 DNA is TGTGCCAGCTCACAGGACAAGAACACTGAAGCTTTCTTT.

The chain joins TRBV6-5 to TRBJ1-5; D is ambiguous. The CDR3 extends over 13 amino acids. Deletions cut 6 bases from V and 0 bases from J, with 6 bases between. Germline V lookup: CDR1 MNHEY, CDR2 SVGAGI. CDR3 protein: CASREYSNQPQHF. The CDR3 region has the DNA TGTGCCAGCAGGGAATATAGCAATCAGCCCCAGCATTTT.